Included here is one T cell receptor (beta chain) sequence, with context. Its cognate antigen is unknown. CDR3 length: 15 residues. The data stem from a study of T cells expressing NK-cell markers. For the study at large: One of the eight sequenced donors was seronegative, whereas the other seven were HCMV-seropositive. General observations from the study: These clonotypes, the leaders elsewhere, also led the CD3+CD56-NKG2C+ fraction in several donors. NKG2C+ dominant clonotype frequencies in 5 or 6 donors were about 1.0-8% of CD8+ T cells.

In generating TCR beta cDNA, 5'RACE template switching with UMIs was used. TCRdb reprocessed the 5' RACE reads, keeping one entry per CDR3 protein, no DNA. The sample includes 200,000 to 300,000 distinct CDR3 sequences. The sequencing input was blood T cells: a sorted CD56 or NKG2C T cell subset, CD4+ or CD8+ T cells, or bulk PBMC T cells (not recorded which). V is TRBV12-3 or TRBV12-4 and J is TRBJ1-5; no DNA is available, so the TRBD1 call from TCRdb remains unchecked. This clonotype originated in a woman between 18 and 70 years old in good health. The CDR3 sequence is CASSLGPGRNQPQHF.